These T cell receptor beta chains were read from a single sample in a study of blood T cell repertoires in COVID-19. Sequenced by immunoSEQ multiplex PCR; TCRdb stores in-frame clones only, minus some. The sample has approximately 140,000 clones, 80% to 90% seen once; the top ten hold roughly 3%. Sequenced sample: peripheral blood. These receptors were obtained from a man aged 65 to 85 with acute or convalescent COVID-19. The CDR3 runs from the conserved cysteine through the conserved F or W. Each record gives: D gene, V gene, clone size, J gene, CDR3 DNA, CDR3 protein. A D gene is named only where the DNA matches it firmly. Expanded clones are given a class, and other clones once, few, many or no size at all.

TRBD1,TRBV29-1,.,TRBJ2-3,TGCAGCGCCGGGACAGGGAACGCAGATACGCAGTATTTT,CSAGTGNADTQYF
.,TRBV24-1,.,TRBJ2-2,TGTGCCACCAGTGATGGAGTCGGGGAGCTGTTTTTT,CATSDGVGELFF
.,TRBV7-3,.,TRBJ2-6,TGTGCCAGCAGCCAACATCCCGGGGCCAACGTCCTGACTTTC,CASSQHPGANVLTF
TRBD2,TRBV24-1,.,TRBJ2-1,TGTGCCACCAGTGATAGCGGGAGCTCCTACAATGAGCAGTTCTTC,CATSDSGSSYNEQFF
.,TRBV7-6,.,TRBJ2-1,TGTGCCAGCAGCTATCTAGCGAGGAGCTCCTACAATGAGCAGTTCTTC,CASSYLARSSYNEQFF
.,TRBV7-2,.,TRBJ1-2,TGTGCCAGCAGCTTAGCGGGACAAAACTATGGCTACACCTTC,CASSLAGQNYGYTF
.,TRBV12-3/TRBV12-4,.,TRBJ1-1,TGTGCCAGCAGTCTTGAATCCGGGGTTGAAGCTTTCTTT,CASSLESGVEAFF
TRBD2,TRBV14,.,TRBJ2-1,TGTGCCAGCAGCCACGGTAGCGGGCCGTACAATGAGCAGTTCTTC,CASSHGSGPYNEQFF
TRBD1,TRBV10-3,.,TRBJ1-2,TGTGCCATCAGTGACAGGGGGAACTATGGCTACACCTTC,CAISDRGNYGYTF
TRBD2,TRBV9,.,TRBJ2-1,TGTGCCAGCAGCCCCCGGACTAGCGGGAGTAATGAGCAGTTCTTC,CASSPRTSGSNEQFF
TRBD2,TRBV5-4,.,TRBJ2-2,TGTGCCAGCAGCCCCGGGGGGAACAACGGGGAGCTGTTTTTT,CASSPGGNNGELFF
TRBD1,TRBV5-3,once,TRBJ2-5,TGTGCCAGAAGCTTGGGGGTCTACAGGGGGCGCGAAGAGACCCAGTACTTC,CARSLGVYRGREETQYF
.,TRBV7-8,.,TRBJ1-5,TGTGCCAGCAGCTTATGGCAGGGGACGCAGCCCCAGCATTTT,CASSLWQGTQPQHF
TRBD2,TRBV28,.,TRBJ2-1,TGTGCCAGCAGCATCAGAACTAGCGGGATCAATGAGCAGTTCTTC,CASSIRTSGINEQFF
TRBD2,TRBV3-1/TRBV3-2,.,TRBJ2-1,TGTGCCAGCACCCGGACTAGCGGGAGCTCCTACAATGAGCAGTTCTTC,CASTRTSGSSYNEQFF
TRBD2,TRBV6-2/TRBV6-3,.,TRBJ2-1,TGTGCCAGCAGTTACTCCCCTCGACTAGCGGGAGTAGGCAATGAGCAGTTCTTC,CASSYSPRLAGVGNEQFF
.,TRBV3-1/TRBV3-2,.,TRBJ1-2,TGTGCCAGCAGCCCCCGAACAGGGATCTATGGCTACACCTTC,CASSPRTGIYGYTF